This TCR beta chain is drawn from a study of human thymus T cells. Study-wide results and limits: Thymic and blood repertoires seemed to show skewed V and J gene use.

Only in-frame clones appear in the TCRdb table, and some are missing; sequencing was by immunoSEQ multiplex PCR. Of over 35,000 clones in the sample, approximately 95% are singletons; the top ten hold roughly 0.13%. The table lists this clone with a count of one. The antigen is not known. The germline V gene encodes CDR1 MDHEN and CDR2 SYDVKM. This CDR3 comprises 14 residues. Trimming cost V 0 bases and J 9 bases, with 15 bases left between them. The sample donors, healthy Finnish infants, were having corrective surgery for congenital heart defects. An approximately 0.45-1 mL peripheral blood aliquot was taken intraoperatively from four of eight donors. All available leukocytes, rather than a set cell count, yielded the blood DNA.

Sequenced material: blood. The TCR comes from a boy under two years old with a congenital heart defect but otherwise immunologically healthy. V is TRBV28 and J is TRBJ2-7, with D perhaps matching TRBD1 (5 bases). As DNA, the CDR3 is TGTGCCAGCAGTTTATGGGGGCCGTTTAATGGGCAGTACTTC. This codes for CASSLWGPFNGQYF.